The text below deals with one T cell receptor (beta chain). The data are from a study of control samples from healthy donors and cancer patients. CDR3 length: 15 residues. V lost 4 bases and J lost 0; bases outside the gene matches: 4. Germline V lookup: CDR1 SGHTA, CDR2 FQGNSA. Sequencing used immunoSEQ multiplex PCR; TCRdb keeps in-frame clones, though not all of them. Altogether some 19,000 clones are present, 84% being singletons, with the ten largest covering roughly 20%. The sequencing sample was made of PBMCs. The origin of this receptor is a man between 60 and 75 years old with colorectal cancer. The genes are TRBV7-2 and TRBJ1-2, with 8 bases that match TRBD1. DNA of the CDR3: TGTGCCAGCAGCTCACCAGGGGGCTCTAACTATGGCTACACCTTC. This sequence encodes CASSSPGGSNYGYTF.